In its sample, the clone carrying this T cell receptor (beta chain) was seen a few times. As yet, its antigen is unknown. The sample originates from a study of cytomegalovirus exposure and HLA in healthy donors. The study, taken as a whole, reports: Confirmation was obtained in vitro that a few CMV-associated chains are specific for CMV antigens. High specificity and sensitivity for cytomegalovirus status were reported for the classifier.

Germline assignment: CDR1 MNHEY and CDR2 SVGAGI. CDR3 size: 12 residues. V gave up 6 bases and J gave up 4 bases, with 6 bases separating them. Researchers ran the PCR with 60 Vbeta and 13 Jbeta primers. Assay: immunoSEQ multiplex PCR; the TCRdb copy retains only in-frame clones and omits some. Of tens of thousands of clones listed, approximately 78% are singletons. Sequenced: PBMCs. J is TRBJ2-2 and V is TRBV6-5; D uncertain. This clonotype was obtained from a male donor in good health and CMV-seropositive. CDR3 sequence: CASSPLTGELFF. CDR3 nucleotide sequence: TGTGCCAGCAGCCCCCTCACCGGGGAGCTGTTTTTT.